This T cell receptor (beta chain) emerged from a study of blood T cells in healthy people across ages. Study-level findings and limits: Greater diversity and more naive CD4+ cells were seen in long-lived donors than in aged donors.

PCR was performed a second time for 7 to 11 cycles using a sample-barcoded 5' primer and a J-beta primer mix. MiXCR, run by TCRdb on the 5' RACE reads, gives a single entry per CDR3 protein. In the table there are some 1,800,000 distinct CDR3 sequences, around 40% of which are singletons. The individuals who served as donors were healthy Caucasians living in Russia, aged about 6 to 95. For this clonotype: Its target is unknown.

Looked up from germline, CDR1 is MGHRA and CDR2 is YSYEKL. Trimming shortened V by 3 bases and J by 8 bases, and 10 bases separated the two germline ends. CDR3 length: 12 residues. The sequenced sample consisted of blood. The chain is built from TRBV4-1 and TRBJ1-2; D is ambiguous. This receptor was taken from a human donor in good health. CDR3 in DNA: TGCGCCAGCAGCCAGCTGCGTCAAGGCTACACCTTC. Encoded protein: CASSQLRQGYTF.